The next 19 T cell receptor beta chains were all read from a single sample in a study of post-analysis software for immune sequencing data. Study results and limitations: TRBV segments more frequent in patients than in controls numbered several and included TRBV5-6, TRBV5-1 and TRBV20-1.

Sequencing libraries made from TCR beta cDNA carried unique molecular identifiers. TCRdb reprocessed the PCR reads with MiXCR, giving one entry per CDR3 protein. The top ten clones hold around 0.55% of a sample with fewer than 850,000 distinct CDR3 sequences, 25% to 30% of them seen once. Their antigen targets remain unknown. Sequencing input: blood. These receptors came from a girl aged 10 to 17 with multiple sclerosis.

This clonotype was picked up a small number of times. The chain couples TRBV6-1 to TRBJ2-3; a weak D match, TRBD1 (6 bases). The CDR3 covers 14 residues. The germline V gene encodes CDR1 MNHNS and CDR2 SASEGT. V lost 9 bases and J 4 bases, leaving 17 bases between the germline ends. The CDR3 reads CASELQGPADTQYF. The CDR3 DNA follows: TGTGCCAGTGAATTACAGGGCCCCGCAGATACGCAGTATTTT.

In its sample, this clonotype was seen a few times. This chain links TRBV6-5 with TRBJ2-6; D is uncertain. V was trimmed by 6 bases and J by 0 bases, leaving 12 bases between them. Germline V gives CDR1 MNHEY, CDR2 SVGAGI. The CDR3 spans 16 residues. Written as DNA, the CDR3 is TGTGCCAGCAGAGGGCCGGTCCTCTCTGGGGCCAACGTCCTGACTTTC. Translation: CASRGPVLSGANVLTF.

A note on this clonotype: The CDR3 does not close with the conserved phenylalanine or tryptophan, likely indicating a read error. The gene calls are TRBV5-6 and TRBJ2-4; D perhaps matches TRBD2 (5 bases). Germline-derived CDR1 and CDR2 are SGHDT and YYEEEE. This CDR3 spans 12 amino acids. V was clipped by 1 base and J by 13 bases, with 12 bases between them. The CDR3 DNA follows: TGTGCCAGCAGCTTGCCCACCGGGGAGCAGTACCTC. It is translated as CASSLPTGEQYL.

The V and J genes are TRBV9 and TRBJ2-7; D is undetermined. Germline V lookup: CDR1 SGDLS, CDR2 YYNGEE. The CDR3 has 14 residues. V lost 0 bases and J lost 7, with 14 bases in between. This CDR3 reads CASSVGITGWEQYF. The CDR3 nucleotides read TGTGCCAGCAGCGTAGGTATAACCGGGTGGGAGCAGTACTTC.

V is TRBV12-3 or TRBV12-4 and J is TRBJ1-5; D not resolved. V lost 5 bases, J lost 1 base, and 12 bases lay in between. CDR3 length: 15 amino acids. CDR3 DNA: TGTGCCAGCAGTCCTAACATCGGGAGCAATCAGCCCCAGCATTTT. Amino acid sequence: CASSPNIGSNQPQHF.

On this clonotype: A read error may produce the germline difference seen at one junction end. The V call is TRBV4-1, the J call TRBJ2-4; D remains ambiguous. Germline V lookup: CDR1 MGHRA, CDR2 YSYEKL. The CDR3 sequence is 14 residues long. The CDR3 is CASSQAEAKNIQYF. The CDR3 DNA sequence: TGCGCCAGCAGCCAGGCGGAAGCCAAAAACATTCAGTATTTC.

This chain links TRBV12-3 or TRBV12-4 with TRBJ1-3; D not certain. This CDR3 region has 15 residues. V was pared by 6 bases and J by 2 bases, with 14 bases between. The CDR3 region is CASSPALRAGNTIYF. The CDR3 DNA reads as TGTGCCAGCAGCCCAGCCTTGAGGGCTGGAAACACCATATATTTT.

The chain couples TRBV7-2 to TRBJ2-7; TRBD1 agrees at 9 bases. CDR3 size: 15 residues. Germline CDR1 SGHTA, CDR2 FQGNSA. V trimming: 4 bases; J trimming: 2 bases; junction bases outside the gene matches: 6. The CDR3, as DNA: TGTGCCAGCAGCTCGGAGACAGGGGGAACCTACGAGCAGTACTTC. It encodes CASSSETGGTYEQYF.

The chain recombines TRBV10-3 with TRBJ2-7; TRBD2 aligns across 8 bases. V shed 2 bases, J shed 0 bases, and the junction held 3 bases outside the gene matches. Germline V lookup: CDR1 ENHRY, CDR2 SYGVKD. The CDR3 covers 15 residues. The chain's CDR3 is CAISERGGSSYEQYF. The DNA for the CDR3 is TGTGCCATCAGTGAGCGGGGGGGCAGCTCCTACGAGCAGTACTTC.

This clonotype was detected only a few times. V and J are TRBV6-5 and TRBJ1-1, with 7 nucleotides matching TRBD1. Looked up from germline, CDR1 is MNHEY and CDR2 is SVGAGI. The CDR3 length is 13 residues. With V trimmed by 7 bases and J by 6 bases, 8 bases remained unmatched. The CDR3 reads CASNRIGTAEAFF. The CDR3 DNA reads as TGTGCCAGCAACCGCATCGGGACAGCTGAAGCTTTCTTT.

The rearrangement uses TRBV19 and TRBJ1-1; TRBD1 matches 7 bases. Looked up from germline, CDR1 is LNHDA and CDR2 is SQIVND (reference sequence). Germline trimming cut 7 bases from V and 2 bases from J; bases unmatched to any gene: 7. This CDR3 comprises 14 residues. This CDR3 is CASNPWTGNTEAFF. The CDR3 DNA is TGTGCCAGTAATCCATGGACAGGTAACACTGAAGCTTTCTTT.

The chain joins TRBV12-3 or TRBV12-4 to TRBJ1-1; 8 bases fit TRBD1. The CDR3 consists of 15 residues. V lost 2 bases to trimming and J lost 3 bases; unmatched junction nucleotides: 5. In nucleotides, the CDR3 is TGTGCCAGCAGTTTATCCCCGACAGGGGACACTGAAGCTTTCTTT. Its translation: CASSLSPTGDTEAFF.

V gene TRBV18 combines with J gene TRBJ2-1; D gene ambiguous. The CDR3 runs 15 residues. Looked up from germline, CDR1 is KGHSH and CDR2 is LQKENI. V was pared by 2 bases and J by 0 bases, with 8 bases between. For the CDR3, the DNA is TGTGCCAGCTCACCAGCCGCCACCTCCTACAATGAGCAGTTCTTC. Translated: CASSPAATSYNEQFF. Drawing the rest from reference TRBV18 and TRBJ2-1, the complete variable domain is NAGVMQNPRHLVRRRGQEARLRCSPMKGHSHVYWYRQLPEEGLKFMVYLQKENIIDESGMPKERFSAEFPKEGPSILRIQQVVRGDSAAYFCASSPAATSYNEQFFGPGTRLTVL.

This clonotype was picked up many times. This chain joins TRBV29-1 and TRBJ2-5, with D perhaps matching TRBD2 (6 bases). The CDR3 extends over 13 amino acids. Trimming took 7 bases from V and 5 from J, leaving 17 bases between them. Germline CDR1 and CDR2: SQVTM and ANQGSEA. CDR3 DNA: TGCAGCGGGGGGACTCCGACGGGGGAGACCCAGTACTTC. This gives the protein CSGGTPTGETQYF.

Regarding this clonotype: At one of its ends the junction is not consistent with the germline gene, which may arise from a read error. V usage is TRBV5-1 and J usage is TRBJ2-3; maybe TRBD1 (6 bases). Germline CDR1 reads SGHRS; CDR2 reads YFSETQ. This CDR3 is built from 15 residues. DNA for the CDR3: TGCGCCAGCGGCTTGGCCGCAGGGGCGACAGATACGCAGTATTTT. The encoded protein is CASGLAAGATDTQYF.

The chain employs TRBV4-1 and TRBJ2-2; D is possibly TRBD1 or TRBD2 (5 bases each). The germline gives CDR1 MGHRA, CDR2 YSYEKL. The V and J ends lost 4 bases and 0 bases respectively, with 9 bases between them. The CDR3 totals 15 residues. CDR3 residues: CASSRDETNTGELFF. CDR3 in DNA: TGCGCCAGCAGCCGGGACGAAACGAACACCGGGGAGCTGTTTTTT.

The chain combines TRBV20-1 with TRBJ2-5; D is unresolved. The germline CDR1 and CDR2 sequences are DFQATT and SNEGSKA (reference sequence). V shed 3 bases and J shed 1 base, with 9 bases lying between them. The CDR3 covers 13 residues. The CDR3 is CSASLNSQETQYF. Written as DNA, the CDR3 is TGCAGTGCTAGCTTGAACTCCCAAGAGACCCAGTACTTC.

This clonotype has a handful of counts. The rearrangement links TRBV28 to TRBJ2-2, with D maybe TRBD2 (5 bases). V was trimmed by 3 bases and J by 5 bases, leaving 16 bases between them. This CDR3 has 16 amino acids. Per the germline V gene, CDR1 is MDHEN and CDR2 is SYDVKM. The CDR3 reads CASSLPVGGLTGELFF. The CDR3 DNA reads as TGTGCCAGCAGTTTGCCGGTTGGTGGACTGACCGGGGAGCTGTTTTTT.

This clonotype was found a few times. The chain has TRBV9 and TRBJ1-2, with unresolved D. V lost 6 bases, J lost 4 bases, and 7 bases lay in between. This CDR3 comprises 11 residues. Germline V gene lookup returns CDR1 SGDLS and CDR2 YYNGEE. CDR3 in amino acids: CASMGIYGYTF. CDR3 coding DNA: TGTGCCAGCATGGGAATCTATGGCTACACCTTC.